This TCR beta chain was obtained from a study of OX40 agonist ivuxolimab in advanced cancers. Study background: Ivuxolimab, an agonist antibody against OX40 (CD134), was given to patients. Administration of intravenous ivuxolimab to patients occurred every 2 weeks at 0.01 to 10 mg/kg.

CDR3 length equals 15 residues. V lost 3 bases, J lost 6 bases, and 17 bases lay in between. Germline lookup yields CDR1 LNHDA and CDR2 SQIVND (reference sequence). Only in-frame clones appear in the TCRdb table, and some are missing; sequencing was by immunoSEQ multiplex PCR. Counted here are roughly 110,000 clones, approximately 90% occurring once; the ten biggest clones make up 1% to 1.5%. This chain connects TRBV19 to TRBJ1-1, with D uncertain. The material was CD4+ or CD8+ T cells sorted from blood, obtained in a trial of the OX40 agonist ivuxolimab. This receptor was obtained from an adult with an advanced solid tumor such as melanoma, head and neck, liver or kidney cancer. The CDR3 coding sequence is TGTGCCAGTAGTATCCTAGAGTCCGGAGACCCTGAAGCTTTCTTT. Encoded protein: CASSILESGDPEAFF.